This record covers a single T cell receptor (beta chain). Other nucleotide sequences in the sample specify the same CDR3. Naive-designated CD8 cells lacked CD45RO, were positively enriched for CCR7, and omitted terminally differentiated effector memory CD45RA+ cells. TCRdb's table, derived via immunoSEQ multiplex PCR, lists solely in-frame clones and lacks some. The table lists approximately 2,200,000 clones, just over 90% of them singletons. These data come from a study of shared clonotypes between healthy human individuals. Study-wide context: Those who served as donors were a couple of women and a few men between the ages of 18 and 49. Used for every donor were three CD4 naive, three CD4 memory, two CD8 naive and one CD8 memory plate.

The CDR3 is made up of 11 amino acids. The germline V gene has CDR1 DFQATT and CDR2 SNEGSKA (reference sequence). Trimming removed 6 bases from V and 7 bases from J, with 10 bases in between. The sequenced material came from naive CD8+ T cells from PBMCs. The TCR sequence derives from a man aged 18 to 29 in good health. Some clones in this sample may be carry-over from other donors' samples. The chain has TRBV20-1 and TRBJ2-1; D not certain. CDR3 bases: TGCAGTGCCCACCGTGGAAATGAGCAGTTCTTC. This translates into CSAHRGNEQFF.